This is a list of T cell receptor beta chains from one sample in a study of blood T cells in healthy people across ages. Via MiXCR, TCRdb re-called the 5' RACE reads, giving one row per CDR3 protein. The data hold over 750,000 distinct CDR3 sequences, with approximately 25% observed a single time. These data also formed part of another study, on T cells of mothers and their children.

Sequencing was performed on blood. The receptors stem from a boy aged 5-17 years in good health. The CDR3 runs from the conserved cysteine through the conserved F or W. Fields, in order: clone size, D gene, V gene, J gene, CDR3 protein, CDR3 DNA. A D gene is named only where the DNA matches it firmly. Part of the rows lack a size; the others show once, few, many or a class for expanded clones.

clone size: .; D gene: .; V gene: TRBV20-1; J gene: TRBJ2-5; CDR3 protein: CSTRTEGETQYF; CDR3 DNA: TGCAGCACCAGGACGGAGGGAGAGACCCAGTACTTC
clone size: few; D gene: TRBD2; V gene: TRBV7-7; J gene: TRBJ2-1; CDR3 protein: CASSPVARGMTGRTNEQFF; CDR3 DNA: TGTGCTAGCAGCCCCGTTGCGCGGGGGATGACGGGGCGTACAAATGAGCAGTTCTTC
clone size: few; D gene: .; V gene: TRBV28; J gene: TRBJ2-7; CDR3 protein: CASSPSGLIYEQYF; CDR3 DNA: TGTGCCAGCAGTCCATCGGGACTGATCTACGAGCAGTACTTC
clone size: few; D gene: TRBD1; V gene: TRBV7-9; J gene: TRBJ1-2; CDR3 protein: CASSSSDRVGDYGYTF; CDR3 DNA: TGTGCCAGCAGCTCGTCGGACAGGGTCGGCGACTATGGCTACACCTTC
clone size: .; D gene: TRBD2; V gene: TRBV5-1; J gene: TRBJ2-1; CDR3 protein: CASSYTGTSGNEQFF; CDR3 DNA: TGCGCCAGCAGCTACACCGGGACTAGCGGCAATGAGCAGTTCTTC
clone size: few; D gene: .; V gene: TRBV27; J gene: TRBJ2-7; CDR3 protein: CASSDDRMPYEQYF; CDR3 DNA: TGTGCCAGCAGTGATGACAGGATGCCCTACGAGCAGTACTTC
clone size: .; D gene: TRBD2; V gene: TRBV7-2; J gene: TRBJ2-5; CDR3 protein: CASRLAGQETQCF; CDR3 DNA: TGTGCCAGCAGGCTAGCGGGCCAAGAGACCCAGTGCTTC
clone size: .; D gene: .; V gene: TRBV5-1; J gene: TRBJ2-5; CDR3 protein: CASSLTQGETQYF; CDR3 DNA: TGCGCCAGCAGCTTGACTCAGGGAGAGACCCAGTACTTC
clone size: few; D gene: TRBD1; V gene: TRBV5-5; J gene: TRBJ2-1; CDR3 protein: CASRKSGTGPDEQFF; CDR3 DNA: TGTGCCAGCAGAAAATCCGGGACAGGGCCCGATGAGCAGTTCTTC
clone size: .; D gene: .; V gene: TRBV28; J gene: TRBJ2-5; CDR3 protein: CASSFRWTTQETQYF; CDR3 DNA: TGTGCCAGCAGTTTTAGGTGGACAACCCAAGAGACCCAGTACTTC
clone size: few; D gene: .; V gene: TRBV12-3/TRBV12-4; J gene: TRBJ1-1; CDR3 protein: CASSFAEAFF; CDR3 DNA: TGTGCCAGCAGTTTCGCTGAAGCTTTCTTT
clone size: .; D gene: TRBD2; V gene: TRBV20-1; J gene: TRBJ2-1; CDR3 protein: CSAILSYSGSPREQFF; CDR3 DNA: TGCAGTGCCATCCTATCCTATAGCGGGAGCCCCAGGGAGCAGTTCTTC
clone size: .; D gene: .; V gene: TRBV4-1; J gene: TRBJ2-7; CDR3 protein: CASSQVYGTTHAYEQYF; CDR3 DNA: TGCGCCAGCAGCCAAGTCTATGGGACAACCCACGCCTACGAGCAGTACTTC
clone size: .; D gene: TRBD2; V gene: TRBV5-6; J gene: TRBJ2-1; CDR3 protein: CASSLAFSGEFSYEQFF; CDR3 DNA: TGTGCCAGCAGCTTGGCCTTTAGCGGGGAGTTTAGCTATGAGCAGTTCTTC
clone size: .; D gene: .; V gene: TRBV28; J gene: TRBJ2-7; CDR3 protein: CASSFSGGEQYF; CDR3 DNA: TGTGCCAGCAGTTTTTCCGGGGGCGAGCAGTACTTC
clone size: few; D gene: .; V gene: TRBV29-1; J gene: TRBJ2-1; CDR3 protein: CSVEARGPSSYNEQFF; CDR3 DNA: TGCAGCGTTGAGGCCAGGGGCCCGAGCTCCTACAATGAGCAGTTCTTC
clone size: .; D gene: TRBD1; V gene: TRBV10-3; J gene: TRBJ1-3; CDR3 protein: CAISRVAGGGNTIYF; CDR3 DNA: TGTGCCATCTCGAGAGTGGCAGGGGGCGGAAACACCATATATTTT
clone size: many; D gene: .; V gene: TRBV6-1; J gene: TRBJ1-2; CDR3 protein: CASSGTAGVLNYGYTF; CDR3 DNA: TGTGCCAGCAGTGGTACGGCGGGGGTCCTCAACTATGGCTACACCTTC
clone size: .; D gene: .; V gene: TRBV3-1; J gene: TRBJ2-2; CDR3 protein: CASSQDLRGFPLSAGELFF; CDR3 DNA: TGTGCCAGCAGCCAAGATCTACGGGGGTTTCCCCTCTCGGCGGGGGAGCTGTTTTTT
clone size: .; D gene: .; V gene: TRBV29-1; J gene: TRBJ2-7; CDR3 protein: CSVEGIGFSTQYF; CDR3 DNA: TGCAGCGTTGAGGGGATTGGGTTCTCGACGCAGTACTTC
clone size: few; D gene: TRBD1; V gene: TRBV7-9; J gene: TRBJ2-7; CDR3 protein: CASSSRQGNYEQYF; CDR3 DNA: TGTGCCAGCAGCTCCCGACAGGGCAACTACGAGCAGTACTTC
clone size: few; D gene: TRBD2; V gene: TRBV18; J gene: TRBJ2-7; CDR3 protein: CASSLSGDAYEQYF; CDR3 DNA: TGTGCCAGCTCACTGAGCGGGGATGCCTACGAGCAGTACTTC
clone size: .; D gene: TRBD2; V gene: TRBV20-1; J gene: TRBJ2-1; CDR3 protein: CSAPSTAGGPYNEQFF; CDR3 DNA: TGCAGTGCTCCTTCCACAGCGGGAGGGCCTTACAATGAGCAGTTCTTC
clone size: .; D gene: .; V gene: TRBV29-1; J gene: TRBJ1-1; CDR3 protein: CSVEARGKVGNTEAFF; CDR3 DNA: TGCAGCGTTGAAGCCAGGGGCAAGGTCGGTAACACTGAAGCTTTCTTT
clone size: .; D gene: .; V gene: TRBV7-2; J gene: TRBJ2-3; CDR3 protein: CASSLRGRDSDTQYF; CDR3 DNA: TGTGCCAGCAGCTTAAGGGGCAGGGACTCAGATACGCAGTATTTT
clone size: .; D gene: .; V gene: TRBV7-8; J gene: TRBJ2-5; CDR3 protein: CASSSWGQDQETQYF; CDR3 DNA: TGTGCCAGCAGCTCTTGGGGGCAGGACCAAGAGACCCAGTACTTC